The 23 T cell receptor beta chains given below trace back to one sample, sequenced in a study of cytotoxic CD8 clonotypes in ibrutinib-treated CLL. Sequencing was performed with immunoSEQ multiplex PCR; in TCRdb, only in-frame clones are kept and a portion is missing. Among approximately 13,000 clones, approximately 70% were seen once, and the ten largest hold roughly 5.9%. This specimen consisted of PBMCs, obtained before ibrutinib treatment. These receptors all come from a human donor with chronic lymphocytic leukemia.

The rearrangement links TRBV9 to TRBJ2-2; the D gene is possibly TRBD1 (6 bases). This CDR3 comprises 15 residues. Germline V gene sequence: CDR1 SGDLS, CDR2 YYNGEE. The V and J ends lost 4 bases and 7 bases respectively, with 17 bases between them. For the CDR3, the DNA is TGTGCCAGCAGCACATGGCCTCAAGGGGGCGGGGAGCTGTTTTTT. Its protein product is CASSTWPQGGGELFF.

The rearrangement joins TRBV10-3 to TRBJ2-3; 7 nucleotides line up with TRBD2. Per the germline V gene, CDR1 is ENHRY and CDR2 is SYGVKD. J was trimmed by 5 bases and V by 4 bases; bases with no gene match: 6. This CDR3 is built from 14 residues. As DNA, the CDR3 is TGTGCCATCAGTGGGGGGGGAGGTGGAGATACGCAGTATTTT. This sequence encodes CAISGGGGGDTQYF.

This chain uses TRBV4-1 with TRBJ2-5, with 7 positions matching TRBD2. The CDR3 is made up of 16 amino acids. Per germline, CDR1 MGHRA and CDR2 YSYEKL. Trimming cost V 0 bases and J 5 bases; bases outside gene matches: 9. The DNA of the CDR3 is TGCGCCAGCAGCCAAGATTCGGGACGGGGGGTTGAGACCCAGTACTTC. Its translation is CASSQDSGRGVETQYF.

The rearrangement uses TRBV2 and TRBJ1-6, with 10 positions matching TRBD1. Looked up from germline, CDR1 is SNHLY and CDR2 is FYNNEI. CDR3 size: 14 residues. V lost 4 bases, J lost 9 bases, and 3 bases stayed unmatched. CDR3 coding DNA: TGTGCCAGCAGTGCGGGACAGGGGATTTCACCCCTCCACTTT. This sequence encodes CASSAGQGISPLHF.

The chain combines TRBV27 with TRBJ2-7, with 10 bases fitting TRBD1. CDR1 is MNHEY, CDR2 SMNVEV, per germline (reference sequence). The CDR3 extends over 14 amino acids. V lost 0 bases, J lost 6 bases, and 2 bases stayed unmatched. The CDR3 sequence: CASSLSGQGFEQYF. The CDR3 coding sequence is TGTGCCAGCAGTTTATCGGGACAGGGGTTCGAGCAGTACTTC.

The V and J genes are TRBV6-5 and TRBJ1-1; D not certain. Germline values: CDR1 MNHEY, CDR2 SVGAGI. V lost 0 bases and J lost 0, with 8 bases in between. This CDR3 is 15 amino acids long. This CDR3 reads CASSYSSGLNTEAFF. Here the CDR3 DNA reads TGTGCCAGCAGTTACTCCTCAGGATTGAACACTGAAGCTTTCTTT.

This chain connects TRBV11-2 to TRBJ2-2; D is perhaps TRBD2 (7 bases). The CDR3 contains 15 residues. Trimming cost V 5 bases and J 1 base, with 11 bases left between them. Germline loops: CDR1 SGHAT, CDR2 FQNNGV. CDR3 DNA sequence: TGTGCCAGCAGCCCAGCGGGACAGAACACCGGGGAGCTGTTTTTT. Its protein product is CASSPAGQNTGELFF.

The rearrangement joins TRBV7-2 to TRBJ1-1; D is undetermined. V lost 4 bases and J lost 3, with 12 bases in between. Looked up from germline, CDR1 is SGHTA and CDR2 is FQGNSA. The CDR3 has 14 amino acids. The CDR3 sequence is CASSSRSGDTEAFF. CDR3 coding DNA: TGTGCCAGCAGCTCCCGCTCCGGGGACACTGAAGCTTTCTTT. Looking up the rest from reference TRBV7-2 and TRBJ1-1 gives the full variable domain: GAGVSQSPSNKVTEKGKDVELRCDPISGHTALYWYRQSLGQGLEFLIYFQGNSAPDKSGLPSDRFSAERTGGSVSTLTIQRTQQEDSAVYLCASSSRSGDTEAFFGQGTRLTVV.

The chain is built from TRBV7-2 and TRBJ2-7; D is possibly TRBD2 (5 bases). There are 13 residues in the CDR3. V lost 1 base and J 4 bases, leaving 8 bases between the germline ends. Germline lookup yields CDR1 SGHTA and CDR2 FQGNSA. The CDR3 reads CASSLVSGYEQYF. The CDR3 bases are TGTGCCAGCAGCTTAGTGAGCGGATACGAGCAGTACTTC.

The chain joins TRBV7-3 to TRBJ2-5, with 9 bases matching TRBD1. Germline lookup yields CDR1 SGHTA and CDR2 FQGTGA. With 5 bases clipped from V and 7 bases from J, the junction kept 5 bases outside the gene matches. There are 13 residues in the CDR3. The CDR3 DNA reads as TGTGCCAGCAGCCCCCAGACAGGGGGGACCCAGTACTTC. It yields the protein CASSPQTGGTQYF.

The J gene is TRBJ2-4, the V gene TRBV20-1, with D unclear. The V gene's germline CDR1 is DFQATT and CDR2 SNEGSKA (reference sequence). This CDR3 region has 11 residues. The V end lost 3 bases, the J end lost 8 bases, and 8 bases lay between the germline ends. This CDR3 reads CSASSRDIQYF. The CDR3 nucleotides are TGCAGTGCTAGTTCCCGGGACATTCAGTACTTC.

The chain has TRBV7-2 and TRBJ2-5; D could derive from TRBD1 or TRBD2 (6 bases each). The CDR3 spans 14 residues. Germline loops: CDR1 SGHTA, CDR2 FQGNSA. V was pared by 4 bases and J by 9 bases, with 18 bases between. CDR3 amino acids: CASSSSDRRGAQYF. Here the CDR3 DNA reads TGTGCCAGCAGCTCCTCGGACAGACGCGGGGCCCAGTACTTC.

V and J are TRBV5-6 and TRBJ1-4; 9 bases align to TRBD1. The germline CDR1 and CDR2 sequences are SGHDT and YYEEEE. V shed 4 bases and J 7 bases; nucleotides not matched to a gene: 8. This CDR3 has 15 residues. In DNA form, the CDR3 reads TGTGCCAGCAGCCGTACAGGGGGCGGAGGTGAAAAACTGTTTTTT. Its protein is CASSRTGGGGEKLFF.

The chain is built from TRBV5-1 and TRBJ2-5; a possible D gene is TRBD2 (7 bases). The CDR3 has 15 residues. Germline loops: CDR1 SGHRS, CDR2 YFSETQ. The germline V and J ends were trimmed by 4 bases and 5 bases, with 18 bases remaining between them. The CDR3 sequence: CASSRPGGGRETQYF. In DNA, the CDR3 is TGCGCCAGCAGCCGCCCGGGGGGCGGCCGGGAGACCCAGTACTTC.

The CDR3 reads CATSRDPDRDEQYF. CDR3 nucleotides: TGTGCCACCAGCAGAGACCCCGACAGGGACGAGCAGTACTTC. The chain recombines TRBV15 with TRBJ2-7; 7 bases line up with TRBD1. CDR3 size: 14 residues. The germline gives CDR1 LNHNV, CDR2 YYDKDF (reference sequence). The V and J ends lost 0 bases and 5 bases, in that order; junction bases with no gene match: 4.

This chain links TRBV10-2 with TRBJ2-7; 7 bases map to TRBD2. The CDR3 consists of 14 residues. V lost 10 bases and J lost 4; bases outside the gene matches: 13. Germline V gene sequence: CDR1 WSHSY, CDR2 SAAADI. This chain's CDR3 is CATMGGVPWYEQYF. For the CDR3, the DNA is TGCGCCACCATGGGGGGGGTCCCATGGTACGAGCAGTACTTC.

This chain uses TRBV27 with TRBJ1-2, with unresolved D. The length of the CDR3 is 15 residues. Germline assignment: CDR1 MNHEY and CDR2 SMNVEV (reference sequence). V shed 6 bases and J shed 0 bases, with 14 bases lying between them. CDR3 amino acids: CASSHYSDANYGYTF. The CDR3 coding sequence is TGTGCCAGCAGCCACTATAGCGACGCTAACTATGGCTACACCTTC.

The CDR3 sequence: CASSLAETQYF. DNA of the CDR3: TGTGCCAGTAGTCTCGCGGAGACCCAGTACTTC. This chain uses TRBV19 with TRBJ2-5; D ambiguous. Germline lookup yields CDR1 LNHDA and CDR2 SQIVND (reference sequence). The CDR3 spans 11 residues. Trimming cost V 5 bases and J 5 bases, with 6 bases left between them.

This chain joins TRBV7-6 and TRBJ2-7; unclear D gene. The germline V gene encodes CDR1 SGHVS and CDR2 FNYEAQ. V lost 3 bases to trimming and J lost 2 bases, with 8 bases between them. CDR3 length: 13 amino acids. Here the CDR3 reads CASSLAPTYEQYF. Written as DNA, the CDR3 is TGTGCCAGCAGCTTGGCTCCCACCTACGAGCAGTACTTC. Complete variable domain (other parts from reference TRBV7-6 and TRBJ2-7): GAGVSQSPRYKVTKRGQDVALRCDPISGHVSLYWYRQALGQGPEFLTYFNYEAQQDKSGLPNDRFSAERPEGSISTLTIQRTEQRDSAMYRCASSLAPTYEQYFGPGTRLTVT.

The chain joins TRBV7-2 to TRBJ2-2; TRBD1 matches at 11 bases. In germline, CDR1 is SGHTA, CDR2 FQGNSA. J lost 6 bases, V lost 4 bases, and 13 bases had no gene match. The CDR3 spans 18 residues. The CDR3 bases are TGTGCCAGCAGCTCCAAACCGCGCCGGGACAGGGGGTCCGGGGAGCTGTTTTTT. Translating gives CASSSKPRRDRGSGELFF. The entire variable domain, with the rest obtained from reference TRBV7-2 and TRBJ2-2, is as follows: GAGVSQSPSNKVTEKGKDVELRCDPISGHTALYWYRQSLGQGLEFLIYFQGNSAPDKSGLPSDRFSAERTGGSVSTLTIQRTQQEDSAVYLCASSSKPRRDRGSGELFFGEGSRLTVL.

This clone came up a few times. This rearrangement joins TRBV13 to TRBJ2-7, with no clear D. CDR1 is PRHDT, CDR2 FYEKMQ, per germline (reference sequence). The CDR3 spans 17 residues. V was pared by 2 bases and J by 0 bases, with 17 bases between. The CDR3 is CASSLYLRTDHSYEQYF. Here the CDR3 DNA reads TGTGCCAGCAGCTTATATCTCCGGACCGACCACTCCTACGAGCAGTACTTC. Together with reference TRBV13 and TRBJ2-7, the CDR3 gives the full variable domain: AAGVIQSPRHLIKEKRETATLKCYPIPRHDTVYWYQQGPGQDPQFLISFYEKMQSDKGSIPDRFSAQQFSDYHSELNMSSLELGDSALYFCASSLYLRTDHSYEQYFGPGTRLTVT.

The rearrangement links TRBV9 to TRBJ2-5; no clear D. The CDR3 contains 18 residues. Trimming took off 0 bases at V and 1 base at J, with 19 bases between the two ends. Per the germline V gene, CDR1 is SGDLS and CDR2 is YYNGEE. CDR3 sequence (DNA): TGTGCCAGCAGCGTAGGGCCCCCCACGGCCCTGGCCCAAGAGACCCAGTACTTC. This sequence encodes CASSVGPPTALAQETQYF.

The chain joins TRBV28 to TRBJ2-3, with TRBD1 identical over 11 bases. The germline V gene encodes CDR1 MDHEN and CDR2 SYDVKM. J was trimmed by 4 bases and V by 8 bases; bases with no gene match: 8. The CDR3 is made up of 15 amino acids. CDR3 coding DNA: TGTGCCAGCGTCCAACCGGGACAGGGGGCAGATACGCAGTATTTT. Residues: CASVQPGQGADTQYF.